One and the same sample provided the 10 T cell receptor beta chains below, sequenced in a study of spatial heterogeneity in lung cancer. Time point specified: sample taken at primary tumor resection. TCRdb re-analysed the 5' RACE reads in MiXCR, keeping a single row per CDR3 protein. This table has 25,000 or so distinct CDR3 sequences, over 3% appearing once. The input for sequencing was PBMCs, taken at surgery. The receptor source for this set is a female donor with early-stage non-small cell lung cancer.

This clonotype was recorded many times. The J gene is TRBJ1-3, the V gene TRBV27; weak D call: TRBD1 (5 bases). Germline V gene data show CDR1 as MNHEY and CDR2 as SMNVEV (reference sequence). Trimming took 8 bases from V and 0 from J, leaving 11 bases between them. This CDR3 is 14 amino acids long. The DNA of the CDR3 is TGTGCCAGCTGCGACAGTCACTCTGGAAACACCATATATTTT. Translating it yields CASCDSHSGNTIYF.

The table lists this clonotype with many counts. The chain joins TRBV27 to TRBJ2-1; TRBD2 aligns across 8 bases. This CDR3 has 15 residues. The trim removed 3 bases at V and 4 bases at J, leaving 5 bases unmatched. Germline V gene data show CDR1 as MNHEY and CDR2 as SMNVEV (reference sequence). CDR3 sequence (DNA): TGTGCCAGCAGTTTTGAACTAGCGGAGTACAATGAGCAGTTCTTC. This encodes CASSFELAEYNEQFF.

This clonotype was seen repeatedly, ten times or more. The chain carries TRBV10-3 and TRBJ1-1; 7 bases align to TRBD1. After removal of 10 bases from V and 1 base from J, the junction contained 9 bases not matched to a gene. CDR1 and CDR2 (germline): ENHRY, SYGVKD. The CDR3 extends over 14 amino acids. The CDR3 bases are TGTGCCACCCGGGACAGAAGAGAGAACACTGAAGCTTTCTTT. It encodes CATRDRRENTEAFF.

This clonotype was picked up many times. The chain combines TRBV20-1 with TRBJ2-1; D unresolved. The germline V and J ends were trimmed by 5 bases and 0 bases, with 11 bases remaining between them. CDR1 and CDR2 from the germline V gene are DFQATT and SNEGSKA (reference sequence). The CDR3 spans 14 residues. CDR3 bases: TGCAGTGCTGAGGACCCGGGCTCCTACAATGAGCAGTTCTTC. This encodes CSAEDPGSYNEQFF.

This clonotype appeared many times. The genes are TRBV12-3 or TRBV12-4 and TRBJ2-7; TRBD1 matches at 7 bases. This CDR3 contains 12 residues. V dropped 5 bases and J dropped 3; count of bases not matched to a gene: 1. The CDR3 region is CASSPGGYEQYF. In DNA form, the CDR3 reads TGTGCCAGCAGTCCAGGGGGCTACGAGCAGTACTTC.

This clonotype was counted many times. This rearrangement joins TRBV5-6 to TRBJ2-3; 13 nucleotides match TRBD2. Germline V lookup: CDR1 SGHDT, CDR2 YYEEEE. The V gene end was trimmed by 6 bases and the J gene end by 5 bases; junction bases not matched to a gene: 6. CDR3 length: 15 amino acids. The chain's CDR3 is CASNQGLAGVDTQYF. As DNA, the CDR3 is TGTGCCAGCAACCAAGGACTAGCGGGAGTAGATACGCAGTATTTT.

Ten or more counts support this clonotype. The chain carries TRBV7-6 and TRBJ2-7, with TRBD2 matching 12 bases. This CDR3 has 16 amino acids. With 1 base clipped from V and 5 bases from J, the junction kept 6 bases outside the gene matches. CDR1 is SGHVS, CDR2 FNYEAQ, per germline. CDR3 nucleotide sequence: TGTGCCAGCAGCTTAGAACTAGCGGGAGGTAGCGACGAGCAGTACTTC. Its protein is CASSLELAGGSDEQYF. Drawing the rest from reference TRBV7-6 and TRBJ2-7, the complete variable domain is GAGVSQSPRYKVTKRGQDVALRCDPISGHVSLYWYRQALGQGPEFLTYFNYEAQQDKSGLPNDRFSAERPEGSISTLTIQRTEQRDSAMYRCASSLELAGGSDEQYFGPGTRLTVT.

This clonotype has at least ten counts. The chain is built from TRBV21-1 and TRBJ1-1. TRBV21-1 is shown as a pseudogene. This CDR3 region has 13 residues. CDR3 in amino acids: CASSKVPNTEAFF. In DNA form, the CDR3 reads TGTGCCAGCAGCAAAGTACCGAACACTGAAGCTTTCTTT.

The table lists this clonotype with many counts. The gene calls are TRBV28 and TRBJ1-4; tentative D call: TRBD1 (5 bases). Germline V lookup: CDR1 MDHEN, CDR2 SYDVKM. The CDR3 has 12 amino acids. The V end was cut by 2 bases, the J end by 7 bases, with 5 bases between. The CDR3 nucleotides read TGTGCCAGCAGTTTAGGGGGTGAAAAACTGTTTTTT. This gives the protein CASSLGGEKLFF. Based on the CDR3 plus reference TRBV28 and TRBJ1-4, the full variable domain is DVKVTQSSRYLVKRTGEKVFLECVQDMDHENMFWYRQDPGLGLRLIYFSYDVKMKEKGDIPEGYSVSREKKERFSLILESASTNQTSMYLCASSLGGEKLFFGSGTQLSVL.

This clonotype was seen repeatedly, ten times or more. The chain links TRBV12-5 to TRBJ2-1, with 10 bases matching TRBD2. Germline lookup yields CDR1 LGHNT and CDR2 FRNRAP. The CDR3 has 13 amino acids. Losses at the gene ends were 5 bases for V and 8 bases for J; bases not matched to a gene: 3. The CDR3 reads CASGPLAGDEQFF. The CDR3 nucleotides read TGTGCTAGTGGTCCCCTAGCGGGAGATGAGCAGTTCTTC. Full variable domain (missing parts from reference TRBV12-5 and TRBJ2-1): DARVTQTPRHKVTEMGQEVTMRCQPILGHNTVFWYRQTMMQGLELLAYFRNRAPLDDSGMPKDRFSAEMPDATLATLKIQPSEPRDSAVYFCASGPLAGDEQFFGPGTRLTVL.